The rows below give T cell receptor beta chains drawn from one sample of a study of blood T cell repertoires in COVID-19. Profiling relied on immunoSEQ multiplex PCR, and the TCRdb table lists in-frame clones only, not all of them. Among 110,000 or so clones listed, more than 80% were seen once. Sequencing was performed on peripheral blood. Receptors originate from a human donor in a cohort sampled during active COVID-19. CDR3s include the opening cysteine and the closing phenylalanine or tryptophan. Each record gives: CDR3 length, clone size, J gene, V gene, CDR3 protein. Clone size, where shown, is once, few, many, or a class for clones that have expanded.

>15|NA|TRBJ1-6|TRBV4-1
CASSQERGGSSPLHF
>14|few|TRBJ1-1|TRBV19
CASSMRSMNTEAFF
>15|NA|TRBJ2-4|TRBV5-1
CASSSAGTLLDIQYF
>13|NA|TRBJ2-7|TRBV7-9
CASSPKTGHEQYF
>16|NA|TRBJ2-2|TRBV2
CASSDWLADNTGELFF
>14|NA|TRBJ2-1|TRBV3-1/TRBV3-2
CASSLLSWDNEQFF
>14|once|TRBJ2-7|TRBV19
CASSATGLSYEQYF
>17|once|TRBJ2-1|TRBV4-3
CASSQDVGGSSYNEQFF
>14|few|TRBJ1-1|TRBV7-9
CASSLLRENTEAFF
>15|NA|TRBJ2-4|TRBV7-2
CASSTGQGDGNIQYF
>13|NA|TRBJ1-3|TRBV28
CASATVPGNTIYF
>12|NA|TRBJ1-3|TRBV10-3
CAIGDRQNTIYF
>14|NA|TRBJ2-4|TRBV6-5
CASSPGLAKNIQYF
>15|NA|TRBJ1-1|TRBV29-1
CSVFPLLQRGTEAFF
>13|few|TRBJ1-2|TRBV12-3/TRBV12-4
CASSLGPGRGYTF
>15|NA|TRBJ1-1|TRBV4-1
CASSQDARGVTEAFF